This TCR beta chain was captured by sequencing in a study of preoperative IRX-2 immunotherapy in early breast cancer. After removal of 1 base from V and 3 bases from J, the junction contained 9 bases not matched to a gene. The CDR3 has 17 amino acids. Per germline, CDR1 SGHTA and CDR2 FQGNSA. Repertoires were generated with immunoSEQ multiplex PCR, while TCRdb's copy carries only in-frame clones and drops some. The sample records around 40,000 clones, roughly 94% being singletons. This sample's treatment: preoperative locoregional IRX-2 cytokine immunotherapy. This clone was seen only once. Sequences were derived from tumor tissue, sampled after IRX-2 immunotherapy. The chain joins TRBV7-2 to TRBJ2-7; TRBD2 aligns across 10 bases. The TCR comes from a human donor with breast cancer. CDR3: CASSLGVSGGSRYEQYF. CDR3 DNA sequence: TGTGCCAGCAGCTTAGGCGTTAGCGGGGGGTCGCGCTACGAGCAGTACTTC. The full variable domain, rest sourced from reference TRBV7-2 and TRBJ2-7, is GAGVSQSPSNKVTEKGKDVELRCDPISGHTALYWYRQSLGQGLEFLIYFQGNSAPDKSGLPSDRFSAERTGGSVSTLTIQRTQQEDSAVYLCASSLGVSGGSRYEQYFGPGTRLTVT.